These T cell receptor beta chains were read from a single sample in a study of breast tumors, draining lymph nodes, adjacent tissues. TCRdb re-called the multiplex PCR reads with MiXCR, one entry per CDR3 protein. This sample carries nearly 110,000 distinct CDR3 sequences, roughly 33% of them seen once, and the ten largest clones take around 6%. The sequencing input was axillary lymph node tissue. The receptors stem from a female donor with breast cancer. Some clones in this sample may be carry-over from other donors' samples. The CDR3 runs from the conserved cysteine through the conserved F or W. A row's size may be missing; if present it is once, few, many or a size class.

J gene: TRBJ2-2
V gene: TRBV5-1
clone size: many
CDR3 length: 15
CDR3 protein: CASSFGQGNTGELFF

J gene: TRBJ2-5
V gene: TRBV20-1
clone size: many
CDR3 length: 15
CDR3 protein: CSARGHRGREETQYF

J gene: TRBJ2-4
V gene: TRBV6-5
clone size: few
CDR3 length: 17
CDR3 protein: CASSHSPGLAGGDIQYF

J gene: TRBJ2-7
V gene: TRBV11-1
clone size: -
CDR3 length: 12
CDR3 protein: CAHRAESYEQYF

J gene: TRBJ1-2
V gene: TRBV7-9
clone size: many
CDR3 length: 15
CDR3 protein: CASSWTGATNYGYPF

J gene: TRBJ1-1
V gene: TRBV20-1
clone size: few
CDR3 length: 12
CDR3 protein: CSASSGGTEAFF

J gene: TRBJ2-1
V gene: TRBV7-9
clone size: -
CDR3 length: 17
CDR3 protein: CASSLAARASGGREQFF

J gene: TRBJ1-5
V gene: TRBV6-2/TRBV6-3
clone size: many
CDR3 length: 15
CDR3 protein: CASSFRSGNNQPQHF

J gene: TRBJ1-1
V gene: TRBV6-5
clone size: many
CDR3 length: 11
CDR3 protein: CASQGDTEAFF

J gene: TRBJ1-1
V gene: TRBV5-4
clone size: few
CDR3 length: 13
CDR3 protein: CASSFMTGTEAFF

J gene: TRBJ2-5
V gene: TRBV18
clone size: many
CDR3 length: 11
CDR3 protein: CASSPGETQYF

J gene: TRBJ2-1
V gene: TRBV7-3
clone size: many
CDR3 length: 14
CDR3 protein: CASSGDRHNNEQFF

J gene: TRBJ1-6
V gene: TRBV30
clone size: many
CDR3 length: 15
CDR3 protein: CAWSLLRGHNSPLHF

J gene: TRBJ2-5
V gene: TRBV7-9
clone size: many
CDR3 length: 14
CDR3 protein: CASSLVSYQETQYF